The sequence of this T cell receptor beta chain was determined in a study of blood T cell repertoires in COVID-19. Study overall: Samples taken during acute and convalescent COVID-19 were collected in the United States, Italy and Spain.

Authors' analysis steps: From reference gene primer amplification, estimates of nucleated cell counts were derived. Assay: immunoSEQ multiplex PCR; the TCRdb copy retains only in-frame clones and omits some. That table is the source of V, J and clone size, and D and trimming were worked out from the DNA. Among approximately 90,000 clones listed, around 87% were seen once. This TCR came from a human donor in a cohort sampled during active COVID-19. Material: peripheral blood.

Written as DNA, the CDR3 is TGCGCCAGCAGAGCTACAGGGAGCTCCTACAATGAGCAGTTCTTC. Its protein product is CASRATGSSYNEQFF. The chain combines TRBV5-1 with TRBJ2-1; weak D call: TRBD1 (6 bases). The CDR3 sequence is 15 residues long. V lost 5 bases and J lost 0, with 12 bases in between. Germline V gives CDR1 SGHRS, CDR2 YFSETQ.